Listed below are T cell receptor beta chains from one sample, sequenced in a study of T cell repertoires in ileal Crohn's disease. Here immunoSEQ multiplex PCR was the method, and the copy in TCRdb shows in-frame clones only, minus some. The table records about 3,700 clones, around 70% of them present only once. Sequencing was done on a sample of ileal tissue. The receptors here all came from an adult with Crohn's disease. Both conserved end residues are part of each CDR3. A D gene is named only where the DNA matches it firmly. Part of the rows lack a size; the others show once, few, many or a class for expanded clones.

- TRBJ2-1 TRBD2 TRBV2 CASSEGGRDNEQFF TGTGCCAGCAGTGAAGGCGGGAGGGACAATGAGCAGTTCTTC
once TRBJ2-3 TRBD2 TRBV7-2 CASSPGLAGGTDTQYF TGTGCCAGCAGCCCGGGACTAGCGGGAGGGACAGATACGCAGTATTTT
- TRBJ2-7 TRBD1 TRBV29-1 CSVDLTGGYEQYF TGCAGCGTTGATCTCACAGGGGGCTACGAGCAGTACTTC
- TRBJ1-1 - TRBV4-1 CASSPLGRGGTEAFF TGCGCCAGCAGCCCCCTGGGTAGGGGGGGCACTGAAGCTTTCTTT
- TRBJ2-1 - TRBV2 CASVGGGWKNEQFF TGTGCCAGCGTTGGGGGCGGGTGGAAAAATGAGCAGTTCTTC
few TRBJ1-4 - TRBV4-1 CAKQEGLGRTNEKLFF TGCGCTAAGCAGGAGGGGCTCGGAAGGACTAATGAAAAACTGTTTTTT
- TRBJ1-1 TRBD1 TRBV19 CASSIGTGAAFF TGTGCCAGTAGTATAGGCACAGGGGCAGCTTTCTTT
- TRBJ1-3 - TRBV18 CASSPQAQIGNTIYF TGTGCCAGCTCACCACAGGCACAGATTGGAAACACCATATATTTT
- TRBJ2-2 TRBD2 TRBV6-1 CASSELAGDTGELFF TGTGCCAGCAGTGAACTAGCGGGAGACACCGGGGAGCTGTTTTTT
- TRBJ2-2 - TRBV30 CAWRTGNTGELFF TGTGCCTGGAGAACAGGGAACACCGGGGAGCTGTTTTTT
- TRBJ2-2 TRBD2 TRBV4-3 CASSQEAGPHSRELFF TGCGCCAGCAGCCAAGAAGCGGGACCGCACTCCCGGGAGCTGTTTTTT
- TRBJ2-1 TRBD1 TRBV6-6 CASSYPGQGNNEQFF TGTGCCAGCAGTTACCCCGGACAGGGGAACAATGAGCAGTTCTTC
- TRBJ2-1 - TRBV7-9 CASSPPLHEQFF TGTGCCAGCAGCCCCCCCCTCCATGAGCAGTTCTTC
- TRBJ2-1 TRBD2 TRBV7-8 CASSSSGSGNEQFF TGTGCCAGCAGCTCTAGCGGGTCGGGCAATGAGCAGTTCTTC
- TRBJ2-1 - TRBV19 CASSTALYRDLKDNEQFF TGTGCCAGTAGTACCGCCCTATACCGGGACTTGAAAGACAATGAGCAGTTCTTC
- TRBJ1-2 - TRBV6-4 CASNETRAASTF TGTGCCAGCAATGAGACCAGGGCGGCTTCCACCTTC
once TRBJ1-1 - TRBV19 CASSARTHMNTEAFF TGTGCCAGTAGTGCACGGACACACATGAACACTGAAGCTTTCTTT
- TRBJ1-1 - TRBV19 CASSSYTLNTEAFF TGTGCCAGTAGTTCATACACGTTGAACACTGAAGCTTTCTTT
once TRBJ2-6 - TRBV9 CASSVDDTAGANVLTF TGTGCCAGCAGCGTAGATGACACAGCTGGGGCCAACGTCCTGACTTTC
- TRBJ1-2 TRBD1 TRBV28 CASSLCQSRDRGQDGYTF TGTGCCAGCAGTTTATGCCAGAGCCGGGACAGGGGGCAGGATGGCTACACCTTC
- TRBJ2-1 - TRBV19 CASSIGGLAVEQFF TGTGCCAGTAGTATAGGAGGGCTAGCTGTTGAGCAGTTCTTC
- TRBJ2-7 TRBD1 TRBV6-1 CASSTGTGVLYEQYF TGTGCCAGCAGCACCGGGACAGGGGTGCTCTACGAGCAGTACTTC
- TRBJ2-1 TRBD2 TRBV9 CASSGTSGINEQFF TGTGCCAGCAGTGGGACTAGCGGGATTAATGAGCAGTTCTTC
few TRBJ2-3 TRBD2 TRBV7-6 CASSTSGRTDTQYF TGTGCCAGCAGCACTAGCGGGCGCACAGATACGCAGTATTTT
- TRBJ1-2 - TRBV5-1 CASSPGSNYGYTF TGCGCCAGCAGCCCGGGATCTAACTATGGCTACACCTTC
- TRBJ2-7 TRBD2 TRBV14 CASSQDPSLAGDSSYEQYF TGTGCCAGCAGCCAAGATCCCTCTCTAGCGGGCGATTCCTCCTACGAGCAGTACTTC
- TRBJ2-3 - TRBV7-9 CASSFTEVSGTDTQYF TGTGCCAGCAGCTTCACGGAGGTCAGCGGAACAGATACGCAGTATTTT
- TRBJ2-7 TRBD1 TRBV29-1 CSVVGQGHEQYF TGCAGCGTTGTAGGACAGGGCCACGAGCAGTACTTC